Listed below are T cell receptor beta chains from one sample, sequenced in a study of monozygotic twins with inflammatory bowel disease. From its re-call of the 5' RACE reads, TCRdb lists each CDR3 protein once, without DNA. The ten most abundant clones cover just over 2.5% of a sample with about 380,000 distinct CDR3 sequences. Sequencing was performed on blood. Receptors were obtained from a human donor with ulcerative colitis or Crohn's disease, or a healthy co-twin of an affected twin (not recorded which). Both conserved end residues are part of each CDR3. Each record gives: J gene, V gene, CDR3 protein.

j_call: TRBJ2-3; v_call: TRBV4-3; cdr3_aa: CASSQAPLAGSLTSTDTQYF
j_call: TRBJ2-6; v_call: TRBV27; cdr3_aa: CASSTPGANVLTF
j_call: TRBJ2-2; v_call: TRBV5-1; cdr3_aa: CASSIPTGGSTGELFF
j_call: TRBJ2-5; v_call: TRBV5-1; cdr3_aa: CASSLDETQYF
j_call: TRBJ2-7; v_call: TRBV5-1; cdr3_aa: CVSSFSETGGGEQYF
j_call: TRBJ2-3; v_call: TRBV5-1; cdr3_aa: CASSYSGVVDTQYF
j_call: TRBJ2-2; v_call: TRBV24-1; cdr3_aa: CATSDPMGLGELFF
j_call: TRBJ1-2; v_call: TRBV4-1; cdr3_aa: CASKRGGDARGGYTF
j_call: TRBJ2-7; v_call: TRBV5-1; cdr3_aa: CASRADRTASYEQYF
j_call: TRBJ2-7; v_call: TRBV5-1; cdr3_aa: CASSTDGLAGDYEQYF
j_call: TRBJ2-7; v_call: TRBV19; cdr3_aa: CASSPQGRSYEQYF
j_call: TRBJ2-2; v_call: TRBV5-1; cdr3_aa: CASSLGISRTAGELFF
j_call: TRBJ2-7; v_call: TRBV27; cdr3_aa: CASSTSGFSYEQYF
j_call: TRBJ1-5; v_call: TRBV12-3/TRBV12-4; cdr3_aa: CASSLGWANQPQHF
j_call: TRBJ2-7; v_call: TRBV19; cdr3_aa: CATSAAGYEQYF
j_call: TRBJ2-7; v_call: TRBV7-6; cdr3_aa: CASSLESGLTAYEQYF
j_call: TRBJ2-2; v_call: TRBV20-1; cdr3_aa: CSARDLGRMNTGELFF
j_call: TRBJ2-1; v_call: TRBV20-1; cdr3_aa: CSATELGEQFF
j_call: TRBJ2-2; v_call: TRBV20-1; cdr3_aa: CSARDHFGQGALTFTGELFF
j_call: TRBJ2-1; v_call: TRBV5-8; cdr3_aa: CASSLGTSGVTYNEQFF
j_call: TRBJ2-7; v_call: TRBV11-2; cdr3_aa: CASSSTGPEQYF
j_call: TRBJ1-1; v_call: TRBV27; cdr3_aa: CASSIHRGQTEAFF
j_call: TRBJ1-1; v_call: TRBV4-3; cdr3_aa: CASSQDHWTGENTEAFF
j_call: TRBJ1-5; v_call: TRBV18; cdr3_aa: CASSPRPITGPNQPQHF
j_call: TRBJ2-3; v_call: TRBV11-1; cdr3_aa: CASSLELTTDTQYF
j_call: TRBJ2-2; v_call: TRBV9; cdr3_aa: CACSVEVRDGELFF
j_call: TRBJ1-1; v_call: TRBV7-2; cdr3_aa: CASSLAGGMNTEAFF
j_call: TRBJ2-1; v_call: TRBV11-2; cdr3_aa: CASSLVGTSGGARNEQFF
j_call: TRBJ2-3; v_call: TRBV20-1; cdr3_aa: CSARELGLAGTDTQYF